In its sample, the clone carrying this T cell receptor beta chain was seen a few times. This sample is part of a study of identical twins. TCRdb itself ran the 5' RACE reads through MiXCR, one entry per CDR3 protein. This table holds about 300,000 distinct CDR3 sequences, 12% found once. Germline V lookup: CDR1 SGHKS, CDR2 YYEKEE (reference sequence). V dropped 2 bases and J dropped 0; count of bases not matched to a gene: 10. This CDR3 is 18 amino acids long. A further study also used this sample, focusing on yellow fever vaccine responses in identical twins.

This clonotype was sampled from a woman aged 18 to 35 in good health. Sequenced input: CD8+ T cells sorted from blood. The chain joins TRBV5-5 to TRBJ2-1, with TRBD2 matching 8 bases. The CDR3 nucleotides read TGTGCCAGCAGCTTTGTAGGTGAGCGGGAGACCTCCTACAATGAGCAGTTCTTC. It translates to CASSFVGERETSYNEQFF.